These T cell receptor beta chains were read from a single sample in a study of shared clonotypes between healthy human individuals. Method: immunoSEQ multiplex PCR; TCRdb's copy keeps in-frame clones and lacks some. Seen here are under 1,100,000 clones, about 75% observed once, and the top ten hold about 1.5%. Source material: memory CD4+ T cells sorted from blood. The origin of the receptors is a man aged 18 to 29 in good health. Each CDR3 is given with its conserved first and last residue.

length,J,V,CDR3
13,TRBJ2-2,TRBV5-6,CASSLYHTGELFF
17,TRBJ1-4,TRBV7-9,CASSLALDRGLGEKLFF
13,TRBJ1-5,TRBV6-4,CASIRPSSQPQHF
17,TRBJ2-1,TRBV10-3,CAISGTGAESSYNEQFF
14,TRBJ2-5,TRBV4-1,CASSHPDRPETQYF
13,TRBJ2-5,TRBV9,CASSGGQRETQYF
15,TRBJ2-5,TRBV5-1,CASSLKGGDEETQYF
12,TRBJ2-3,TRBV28,CAIMGRDHTQYF
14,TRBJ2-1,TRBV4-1,CASSQERQSNEQFF
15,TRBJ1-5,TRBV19,CASSITRGNNQPQHF
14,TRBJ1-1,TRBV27,CASSLGVSGAEAFF
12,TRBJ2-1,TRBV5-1,CASSQNYNEQFF
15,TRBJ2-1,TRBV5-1,CASSLGTSSYNEQFF
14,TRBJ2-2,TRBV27,CASRSDGNTGELFF
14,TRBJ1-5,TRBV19,CASSNGQSNQPQHF
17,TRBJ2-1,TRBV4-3,CASSQDWSSGRDNEQFF
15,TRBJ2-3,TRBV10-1,CASSEKREYTDTQYF
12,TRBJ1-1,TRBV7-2,CASSRGHTEAFF
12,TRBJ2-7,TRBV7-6,CASSLNSGEQYF
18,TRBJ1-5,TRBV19,CASTRDSPTSYSNQPQHF
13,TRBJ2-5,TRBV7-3,CASSSIGTETQYF
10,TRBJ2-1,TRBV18,CASSQVEQFF
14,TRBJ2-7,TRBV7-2,CASSLDYGSYEQYF
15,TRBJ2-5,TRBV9,CASSQLAGGGETQYF
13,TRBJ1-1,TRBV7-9,CASSSGLNTEAFF
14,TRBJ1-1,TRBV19,CASSLGQSNTEAFF
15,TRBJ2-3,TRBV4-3,CASSQRTGGTDTQYF
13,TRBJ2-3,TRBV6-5,CASKSYSTDTQYF
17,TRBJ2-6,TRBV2,CASSEAGGISGANVLTF
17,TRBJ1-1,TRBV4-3,CASSQDLSRGVGTEAFF
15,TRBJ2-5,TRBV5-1,CASTPERGGGETQYF
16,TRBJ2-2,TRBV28,CASSLGGSIIAGELFF
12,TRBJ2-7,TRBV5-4,CASSLNAYEQYF
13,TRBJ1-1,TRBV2,CASTEWGWNEAFF
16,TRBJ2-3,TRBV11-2,CASSSIRGVRSDTQYF
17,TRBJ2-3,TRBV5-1,CASSPTGLAGGLDTQYF
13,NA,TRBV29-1,CSVVLAGQYEQYF
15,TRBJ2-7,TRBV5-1,CASSSGSSISYEQYF
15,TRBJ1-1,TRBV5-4,CASSHRGGAAAEAFF
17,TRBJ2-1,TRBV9,CASSGSGATSTYNEQFF
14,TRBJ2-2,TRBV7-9,CASSFVTNTGELFF
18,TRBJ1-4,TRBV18,CASSRRDRGRPANEKLFF
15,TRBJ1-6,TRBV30,CAWSRDLGPNSPLHF
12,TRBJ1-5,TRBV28,CASSRSNQPQHF
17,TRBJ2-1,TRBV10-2,CASSDRTSGGSYNEQFF